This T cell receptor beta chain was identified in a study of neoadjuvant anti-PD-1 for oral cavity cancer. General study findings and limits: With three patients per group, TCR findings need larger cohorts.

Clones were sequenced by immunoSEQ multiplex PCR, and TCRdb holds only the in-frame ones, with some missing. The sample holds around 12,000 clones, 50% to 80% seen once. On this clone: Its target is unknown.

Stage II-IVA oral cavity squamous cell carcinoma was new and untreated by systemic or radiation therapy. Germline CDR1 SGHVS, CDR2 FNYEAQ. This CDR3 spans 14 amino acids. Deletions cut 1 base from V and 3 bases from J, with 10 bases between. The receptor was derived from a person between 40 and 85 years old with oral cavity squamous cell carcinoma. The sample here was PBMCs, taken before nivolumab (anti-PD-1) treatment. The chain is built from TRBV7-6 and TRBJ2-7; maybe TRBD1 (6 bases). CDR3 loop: CASSLEAGVYEQYF. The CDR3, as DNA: TGTGCCAGCAGCTTAGAGGCAGGGGTCTACGAGCAGTACTTC.